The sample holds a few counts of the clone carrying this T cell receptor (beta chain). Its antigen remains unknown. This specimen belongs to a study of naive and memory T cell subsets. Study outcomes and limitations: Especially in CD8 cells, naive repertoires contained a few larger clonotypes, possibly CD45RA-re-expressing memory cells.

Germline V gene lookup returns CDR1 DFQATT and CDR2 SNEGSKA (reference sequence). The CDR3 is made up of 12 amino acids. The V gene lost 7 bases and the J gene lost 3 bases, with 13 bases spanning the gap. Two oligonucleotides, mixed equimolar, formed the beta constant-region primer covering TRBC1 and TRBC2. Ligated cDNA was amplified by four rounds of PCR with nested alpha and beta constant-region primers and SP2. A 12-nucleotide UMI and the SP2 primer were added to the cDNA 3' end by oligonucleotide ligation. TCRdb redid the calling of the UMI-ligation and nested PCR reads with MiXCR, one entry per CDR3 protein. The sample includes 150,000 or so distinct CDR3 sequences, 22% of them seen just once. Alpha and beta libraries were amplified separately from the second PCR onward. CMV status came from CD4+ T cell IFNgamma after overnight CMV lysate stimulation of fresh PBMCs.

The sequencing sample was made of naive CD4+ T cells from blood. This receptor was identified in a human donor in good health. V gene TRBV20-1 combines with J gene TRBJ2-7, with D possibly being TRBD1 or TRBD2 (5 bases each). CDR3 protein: CSVKLGVYEQYF. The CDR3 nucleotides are TGCAGTGTTAAACTAGGGGTCTACGAGCAGTACTTC.